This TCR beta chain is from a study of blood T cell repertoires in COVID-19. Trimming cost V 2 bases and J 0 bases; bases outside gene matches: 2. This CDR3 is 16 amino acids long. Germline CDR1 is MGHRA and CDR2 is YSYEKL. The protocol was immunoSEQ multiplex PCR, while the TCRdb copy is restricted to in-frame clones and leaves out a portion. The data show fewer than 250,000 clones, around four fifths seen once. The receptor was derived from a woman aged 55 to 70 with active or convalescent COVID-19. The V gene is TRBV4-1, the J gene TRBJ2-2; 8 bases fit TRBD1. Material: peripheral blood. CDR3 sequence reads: CASSQRTGPNTGELFF. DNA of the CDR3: TGCGCCAGCAGCCAAAGGACAGGGCCGAACACCGGGGAGCTGTTTTTT.